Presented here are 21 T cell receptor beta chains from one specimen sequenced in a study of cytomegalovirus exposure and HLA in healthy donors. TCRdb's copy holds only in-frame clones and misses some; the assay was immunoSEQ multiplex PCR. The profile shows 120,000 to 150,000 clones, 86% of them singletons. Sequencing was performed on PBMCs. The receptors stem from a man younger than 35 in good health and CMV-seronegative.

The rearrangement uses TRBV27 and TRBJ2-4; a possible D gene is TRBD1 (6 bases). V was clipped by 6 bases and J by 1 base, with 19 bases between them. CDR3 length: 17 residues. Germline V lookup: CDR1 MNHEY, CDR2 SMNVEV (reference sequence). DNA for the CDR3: TGTGCCAGCAGCCCCGGTTGGGGGCGTGGGGCCAAAAACATTCAGTACTTC. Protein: CASSPGWGRGAKNIQYF.

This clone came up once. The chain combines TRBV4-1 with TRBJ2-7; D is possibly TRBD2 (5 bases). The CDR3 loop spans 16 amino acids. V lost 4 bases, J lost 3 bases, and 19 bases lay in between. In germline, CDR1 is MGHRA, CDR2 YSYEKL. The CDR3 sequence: CASSPADSSTFYEQYF. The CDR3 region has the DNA TGCGCCAGCAGCCCTGCGGACTCTTCGACTTTCTACGAGCAGTACTTC.

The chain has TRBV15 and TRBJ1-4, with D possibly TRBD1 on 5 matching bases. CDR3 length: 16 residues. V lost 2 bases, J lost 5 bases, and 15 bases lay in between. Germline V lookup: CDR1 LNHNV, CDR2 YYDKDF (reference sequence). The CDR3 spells CATSRNPTGNNEKLFF. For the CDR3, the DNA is TGTGCCACCAGCAGAAACCCTACAGGAAACAATGAAAAACTGTTTTTT.

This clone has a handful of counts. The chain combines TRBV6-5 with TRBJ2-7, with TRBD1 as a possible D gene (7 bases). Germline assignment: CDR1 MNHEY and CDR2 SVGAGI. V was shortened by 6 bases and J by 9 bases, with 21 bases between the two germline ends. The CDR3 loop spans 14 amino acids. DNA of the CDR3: TGTGCCAGCAGCCAGGGGGGACGGATCCTCGGGCAGTACTTC. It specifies CASSQGGRILGQYF.

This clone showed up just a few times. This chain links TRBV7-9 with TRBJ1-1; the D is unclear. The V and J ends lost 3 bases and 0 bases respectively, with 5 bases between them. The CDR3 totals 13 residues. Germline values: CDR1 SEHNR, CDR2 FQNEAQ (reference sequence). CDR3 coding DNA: TGTGCCAGCAGCTTCTCAGTGAACACTGAAGCTTTCTTT. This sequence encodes CASSFSVNTEAFF.

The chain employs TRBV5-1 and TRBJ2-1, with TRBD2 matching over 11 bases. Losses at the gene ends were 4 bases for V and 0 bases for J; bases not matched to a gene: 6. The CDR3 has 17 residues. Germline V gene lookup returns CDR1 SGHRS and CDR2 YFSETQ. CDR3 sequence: CASSLGTSGPSYNEQFF. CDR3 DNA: TGCGCCAGCAGCCTCGGGACTAGCGGACCCTCCTACAATGAGCAGTTCTTC.

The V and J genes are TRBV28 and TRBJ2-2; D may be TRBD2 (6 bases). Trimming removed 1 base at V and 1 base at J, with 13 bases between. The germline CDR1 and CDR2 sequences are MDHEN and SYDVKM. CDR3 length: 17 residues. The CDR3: CASSLFPGTVNTGELFF. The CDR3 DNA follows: TGTGCCAGCAGTTTATTCCCAGGGACTGTGAACACCGGGGAGCTGTTTTTT. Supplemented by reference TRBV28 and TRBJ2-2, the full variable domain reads DVKVTQSSRYLVKRTGEKVFLECVQDMDHENMFWYRQDPGLGLRLIYFSYDVKMKEKGDIPEGYSVSREKKERFSLILESASTNQTSMYLCASSLFPGTVNTGELFFGEGSRLTVL.

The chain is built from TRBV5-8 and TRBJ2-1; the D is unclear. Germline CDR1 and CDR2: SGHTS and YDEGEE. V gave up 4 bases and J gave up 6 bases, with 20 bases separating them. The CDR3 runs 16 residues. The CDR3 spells CASSPFTRPFSNEQFF. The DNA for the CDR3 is TGTGCCAGCAGCCCATTTACTCGTCCCTTTTCCAATGAGCAGTTCTTC.

The CDR3 spells CASSARDRVPGELFF. The DNA for the CDR3 is TGTGCCAGCAGCGCTAGGGACAGGGTTCCCGGGGAGCTGTTTTTT. J is TRBJ2-2 and V is TRBV2; 9 bases align to TRBD1. The CDR3 runs to 15 residues. Germline CDR1 reads SNHLY; CDR2 reads FYNNEI. J gave up 6 bases and V 6 bases, and 8 bases lay outside the gene matches. Complete variable domain (other parts from reference TRBV2 and TRBJ2-2): EPEVTQTPSHQVTQMGQEVILRCVPISNHLYFYWYRQILGQKVEFLVSFYNNEISEKSEIFDDQFSVERPDGSNFTLKIRSTKLEDSAMYFCASSARDRVPGELFFGEGSRLTVL.

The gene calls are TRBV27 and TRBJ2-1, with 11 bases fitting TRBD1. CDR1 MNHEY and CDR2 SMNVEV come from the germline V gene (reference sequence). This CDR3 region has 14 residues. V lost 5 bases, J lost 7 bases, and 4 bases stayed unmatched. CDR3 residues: CASSRDRGGNEQFF. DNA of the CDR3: TGTGCCAGCAGTAGGGACAGGGGGGGGAATGAGCAGTTCTTC.

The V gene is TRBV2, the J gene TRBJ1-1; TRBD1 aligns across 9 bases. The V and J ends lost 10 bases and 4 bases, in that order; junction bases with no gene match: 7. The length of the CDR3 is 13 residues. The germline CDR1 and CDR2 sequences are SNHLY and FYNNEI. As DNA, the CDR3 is TGTGCCATAGGGACAGGGACTGGCACTGAAGCTTTCTTT. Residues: CAIGTGTGTEAFF.

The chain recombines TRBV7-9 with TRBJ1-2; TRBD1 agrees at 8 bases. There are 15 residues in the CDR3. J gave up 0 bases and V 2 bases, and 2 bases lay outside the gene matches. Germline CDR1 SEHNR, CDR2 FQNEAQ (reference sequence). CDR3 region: CASSLPDRANYGYTF. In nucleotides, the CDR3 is TGTGCCAGCAGCTTACCGGACAGGGCTAACTATGGCTACACCTTC.

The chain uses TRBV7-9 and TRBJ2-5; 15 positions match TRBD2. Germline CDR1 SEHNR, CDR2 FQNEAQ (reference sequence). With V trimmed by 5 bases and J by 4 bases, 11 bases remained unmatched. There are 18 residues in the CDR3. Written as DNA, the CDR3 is TGTGCCAGCAGCCCAGGGACTAGCGGGAGGTTGGAGTTAGAGACCCAGTACTTC. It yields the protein CASSPGTSGRLELETQYF.

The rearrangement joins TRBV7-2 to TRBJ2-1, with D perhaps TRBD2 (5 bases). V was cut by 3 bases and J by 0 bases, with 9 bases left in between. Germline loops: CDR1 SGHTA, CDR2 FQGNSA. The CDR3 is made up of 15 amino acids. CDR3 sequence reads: CASSFTRDSYNEQFF. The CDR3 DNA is TGTGCCAGCAGCTTTACTAGGGACTCCTACAATGAGCAGTTCTTC.

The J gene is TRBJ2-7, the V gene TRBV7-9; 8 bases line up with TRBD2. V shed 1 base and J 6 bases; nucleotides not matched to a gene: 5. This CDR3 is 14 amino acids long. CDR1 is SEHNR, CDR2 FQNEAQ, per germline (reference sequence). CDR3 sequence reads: CASSLGREGPEQYF. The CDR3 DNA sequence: TGTGCCAGCAGCTTAGGCCGGGAGGGCCCCGAGCAGTACTTC.

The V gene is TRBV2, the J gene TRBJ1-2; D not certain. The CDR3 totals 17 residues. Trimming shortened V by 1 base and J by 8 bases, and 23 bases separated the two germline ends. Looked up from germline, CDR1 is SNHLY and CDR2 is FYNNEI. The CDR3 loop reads CASSEGGRTVVIEGYTF. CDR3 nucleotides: TGTGCCAGCAGTGAAGGAGGGCGGACGGTCGTCATTGAGGGCTACACCTTC.

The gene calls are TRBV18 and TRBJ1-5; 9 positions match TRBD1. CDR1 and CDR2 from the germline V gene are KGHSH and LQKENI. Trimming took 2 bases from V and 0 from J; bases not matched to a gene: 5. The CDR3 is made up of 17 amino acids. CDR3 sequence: CASSPGTGKYSNQPQHF. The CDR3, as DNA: TGTGCCAGCTCACCAGGGACAGGGAAGTATAGCAATCAGCCCCAGCATTTT.

The CDR3 protein is CASSPWRVRYGYTF. The CDR3 coding sequence is TGTGCCAGCAGCCCCTGGCGGGTGCGCTATGGCTACACCTTC. The V and J genes are TRBV5-6 and TRBJ1-2; D uncertain. The length of the CDR3 is 14 residues. CDR1 SGHDT and CDR2 YYEEEE come from the germline V gene. Trimming cost V 4 bases and J 4 bases, with 14 bases left between them.

The CDR3 nucleotides read TGTGCCAGCAGTCTCCCCGGGGTTGCCTACGAGCAGTACTTC. Translated, it gives CASSLPGVAYEQYF. This chain uses TRBV13 with TRBJ2-7, with D possibly matching TRBD2 (5 bases). V was trimmed by 6 bases and J by 2 bases, leaving 14 bases between them. The CDR3 totals 14 residues. Germline CDR1 is PRHDT and CDR2 is FYEKMQ (reference sequence).

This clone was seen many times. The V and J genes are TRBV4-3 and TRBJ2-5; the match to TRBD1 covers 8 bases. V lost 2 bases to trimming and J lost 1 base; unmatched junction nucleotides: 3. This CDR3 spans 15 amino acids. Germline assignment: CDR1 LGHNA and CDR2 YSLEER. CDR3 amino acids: CASSQNRGTQETQYF. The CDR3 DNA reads TGCGCCAGCAGCCAAAACAGGGGGACCCAAGAGACCCAGTACTTC.

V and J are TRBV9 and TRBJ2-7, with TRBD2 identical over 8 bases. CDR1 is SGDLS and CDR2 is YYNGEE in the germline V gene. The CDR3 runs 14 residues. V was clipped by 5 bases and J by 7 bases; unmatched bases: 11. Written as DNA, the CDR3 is TGTGCCAGCAGTCCGACTAGCGTGGGTAGGGAGCAGTACTTC. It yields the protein CASSPTSVGREQYF.